This T cell receptor beta chain was recorded in a study of blood T cell repertoires in COVID-19. For the study at large: T cells, B-cell-depleted T cells, or PBMCs supplied cDNA or gDNA.

Participants came from around 25 US areas, aged roughly 18 to 95 years. Donors in Cohort 3 who had recovered were those with two negative PCRs, healthcare professional clearance, or resolution of their symptoms. This clone has more than one count but fewer than ten. In the study's own analysis: Reference gene primer amplification in the assay estimated nucleated cell counts. The protocol was immunoSEQ multiplex PCR, while the TCRdb copy is restricted to in-frame clones and leaves out a portion. That table furnishes V, J and clone size, whereas the DNA furnished D and trimming. The profile shows 250,000 to 350,000 clones, more than 75% of them singletons. Trimming took 2 bases from V and 6 from J, leaving 17 bases between them. Germline CDR1 is LNHDA and CDR2 is SQIVND (reference sequence). The CDR3 length is 16 residues.

The sequenced sample consisted of PBMCs or T cells enriched from blood (not recorded which). The sequence derives from a woman in her 30s who had recovered from COVID-19. The chain has TRBV19 and TRBJ1-5; a possible D gene is TRBD1 (5 bases). This CDR3 reads CASSINGGAVGQPQHF. DNA of the CDR3: TGTGCCAGTAGTATAAATGGAGGGGCCGTGGGTCAGCCCCAGCATTTT.